This T cell receptor beta chain emerged from a study of tumor-infiltrating lymphocytes in primary liver carcinoma. Study-level information: The patient group consisted of men and women aged 30 to 69 years. The yield of productive TCRbeta reads per sample was roughly 3.65 to 8 million and was similar across tissue types. Study conclusions and caveats: It was in tumors, not blood, that the top-250-clone fraction was significantly higher (p = 0.039).

Concerning this clonotype itself: Antigen: not known. With a much larger clone just one base away, this may be a read error.

With around 500 ng total RNA as template and a constant-region primer, TCR beta cDNA was made. Employing slightly modified ARM-PCR, three nested multiplex PCR rounds were run, and these gave rise to the TCR beta libraries. From the multiplex PCR reads, TCRdb called clonotypes with MiXCR, one entry per CDR3 protein. The top ten clones hold more than 15% of a sample with hundreds of thousands of distinct CDR3 sequences, nearly 60% of them seen once. Blood RNA came from unsorted whole blood; germline DNA was also extracted. These patients lived with chronic HBV infection and had never been treated. This TCR was recovered from a young woman with primary liver carcinoma and hepatitis B virus infection. Sequencing was performed on peripheral blood.

CDR3 in amino acids: CSVTRGNEQFF. CDR3 DNA: TGCAGCGTAACAAGGGGCAATGAGCAGTTCTTC. The rearrangement links TRBV29-1 to TRBJ2-1; a possible D gene is TRBD1 (5 bases). CDR1 and CDR2 from the germline V gene are SQVTM and ANQGSEA. This CDR3 contains 11 residues. Between the trimmed V and J ends, which lost 6 bases and 6 bases, there was a span of 9 bases.